This T cell receptor (beta chain) was profiled in a study of control samples from healthy donors and cancer patients. Generated by immunoSEQ multiplex PCR, the TCRdb table keeps only in-frame clones and is missing some. The sample has 90,000 or so clones, roughly 83% seen once. The length of the CDR3 is 11 residues. CDR1 and CDR2 (germline): DFQATT, SNEGSKA (reference sequence). Trimming stripped 1 base from V and 7 bases from J, with 7 bases between. The material sequenced was PBMCs. The chain couples TRBV20-1 to TRBJ1-1; possible D gene TRBD1, 5 bases. The clonotype comes from a man aged 65 to 85 with lung cancer. CDR3 in DNA: TGCAGTGCTAGAGGACAGCGTGAAGCTTTCTTT. It encodes CSARGQREAFF.